The 29 T cell receptor beta chains below all came from one sample that was sequenced in a study of cytomegalovirus exposure and HLA in healthy donors. The PCR employed 60 Vbeta primers together with 13 Jbeta primers. The table came from immunoSEQ multiplex PCR; TCRdb's copy has only in-frame clones and leaves some out. In total, the table holds roughly 120,000 clones. Sequencing used PBMCs. These receptors originate from a middle-aged man in good health and CMV-seropositive.

This rearrangement joins TRBV4-3 to TRBJ2-7, with 7 bases lining up with TRBD1. V lost 4 bases to trimming and J lost 0 bases; unmatched junction nucleotides: 6. The CDR3 is made up of 15 amino acids. Germline V gene sequence: CDR1 LGHNA, CDR2 YSLEER. CDR3 DNA sequence: TGCGCCAGCAGCCCGGGGACAGAGAGCTCCTACGAGCAGTACTTC. It translates to CASSPGTESSYEQYF.

This chain joins TRBV19 and TRBJ2-1; 10 bases line up with TRBD2. The germline V gene has CDR1 LNHDA and CDR2 SQIVND (reference sequence). The junction had 9 bases not matched to a gene; V was cut back by 7 bases and J by 6 bases. There are 15 residues in the CDR3. The CDR3 loop is CASTRGASGGNEQFF. The DNA for the CDR3 is TGTGCCAGTACCCGGGGGGCTAGCGGGGGCAATGAGCAGTTCTTC.

The chain has TRBV7-8 and TRBJ2-1; TRBD2 aligns across 10 bases. Trimming took 5 bases from V and 2 from J; bases not matched to a gene: 3. Looked up from germline, CDR1 is SGHVS and CDR2 is FQNEAQ. The CDR3 extends over 15 amino acids. CDR3 sequence: CASSRSGGTYNEQFF. The CDR3, as DNA: TGTGCCAGCAGCCGTAGCGGGGGGACCTACAATGAGCAGTTCTTC.

This rearrangement joins TRBV2 to TRBJ2-1; D unresolved. The CDR3 sequence is 12 residues long. The ends were cut back, 7 bases at V and 3 bases at J, with 7 bases in the middle. Germline-derived CDR1 and CDR2 are SNHLY and FYNNEI. CDR3 nucleotide sequence: TGTGCCAGCAATCTAGGCTACAATGAGCAGTTCTTC. Protein sequence: CASNLGYNEQFF. Combining the CDR3 with reference TRBV2 and TRBJ2-1 gives the whole variable domain EPEVTQTPSHQVTQMGQEVILRCVPISNHLYFYWYRQILGQKVEFLVSFYNNEISEKSEIFDDQFSVERPDGSNFTLKIRSTKLEDSAMYFCASNLGYNEQFFGPGTRLTVL.

The CDR3 loop reads CASSYSSGSTDTQYF. The CDR3 region has the DNA TGTGCCAGCAGTTACTCAAGCGGGAGCACAGATACGCAGTATTTT. V usage is TRBV6-5 and J usage is TRBJ2-3; D might be TRBD2 (6 bases). V lost 0 bases and J lost 0, with 7 bases in between. The CDR3 totals 15 residues. Germline V gene sequence: CDR1 MNHEY, CDR2 SVGAGI.

The chain is built from TRBV29-1 and TRBJ1-2, with 9 bases aligning to TRBD1. Unmatched junction bases numbered 8, after V lost 7 bases and J lost 8 bases. From germline, CDR1 is SQVTM and CDR2 ANQGSEA. This CDR3 has 12 residues. In nucleotides, the CDR3 is TGCAGCGCCCGGGACAGGGCGTCCGGCTACACCTTC. Translated, it gives CSARDRASGYTF.

The chain has TRBV7-9 and TRBJ2-7; possible D gene TRBD1, 6 bases. V was cut by 1 base and J by 4 bases, with 8 bases left in between. This CDR3 comprises 13 residues. CDR1 is SEHNR and CDR2 is FQNEAQ in the germline V gene (reference sequence). Written as DNA, the CDR3 is TGTGCCAGCAGCTTAGGGGACACTTACGAGCAGTACTTC. Its protein is CASSLGDTYEQYF. Full variable domain (outside the CDR3, taken from reference TRBV7-9 and TRBJ2-7): DTGVSQNPRHKITKRGQNVTFRCDPISEHNRLYWYRQTLGQGPEFLTYFQNEAQLEKSRLLSDRFSAERPKGSFSTLEIQRTEQGDSAMYLCASSLGDTYEQYFGPGTRLTVT.

This chain connects TRBV18 to TRBJ2-2; 10 bases are shared with TRBD2. Germline CDR1 KGHSH, CDR2 LQKENI. This CDR3 has 16 residues. The V and J ends lost 5 bases and 0 bases, in that order; junction bases with no gene match: 3. DNA for the CDR3: TGTGCCAGCTCAGGAGCGGGAGGGCCGAACACCGGGGAGCTGTTTTTT. This gives the protein CASSGAGGPNTGELFF.

V gene TRBV15 combines with J gene TRBJ2-3; D unresolved. This CDR3 is 13 amino acids long. Germline loops: CDR1 LNHNV, CDR2 YYDKDF (reference sequence). The V end was cut by 2 bases, the J end by 5 bases, with 8 bases between. CDR3 protein: CATSRPKLDTQYF. For the CDR3, the DNA is TGTGCCACCAGCAGACCCAAGCTAGATACGCAGTATTTT.

This rearrangement joins TRBV28 to TRBJ1-5; TRBD1 matches at 8 bases. After removal of 3 bases from V and 2 bases from J, the junction contained 12 bases not matched to a gene. The germline V gene encodes CDR1 MDHEN and CDR2 SYDVKM. This CDR3 has 18 amino acids. This chain's CDR3 is CASSFGQGAFDGNQPQHF. The CDR3 coding sequence is TGTGCCAGCAGTTTCGGCCAGGGGGCATTTGACGGCAATCAGCCCCAGCATTTT.

This chain links TRBV29-1 with TRBJ1-2, with 8 bases lining up with TRBD1. Unmatched junction bases numbered 2, after V lost 2 bases and J lost 6 bases. The CDR3 has 12 amino acids. Looked up from germline, CDR1 is SQVTM and CDR2 is ANQGSEA. In DNA form, the CDR3 reads TGCAGCGTTGAACAGGGGGCTAATGGCTACACCTTC. This encodes CSVEQGANGYTF.

The rearrangement uses TRBV29-1 and TRBJ2-5; TRBD1 might be the D (5 bases). CDR1 is SQVTM, CDR2 ANQGSEA, per germline. The CDR3 consists of 13 residues. Between the trimmed V and J ends, which lost 4 bases and 5 bases, there was a span of 14 bases. The chain's CDR3 is CSVAAGSGETQYF. The CDR3 DNA follows: TGCAGCGTTGCGGCTGGGTCAGGGGAGACCCAGTACTTC.

The DNA of the CDR3 is TGTGCCAGCAGTGCTCGACAGGGGGGAACATATAGCAATCAGCCCCAGCATTTT. Its translation: CASSARQGGTYSNQPQHF. The V call is TRBV6-1, the J call TRBJ1-5; TRBD1 aligns across 9 bases. CDR3 length equals 18 residues. The germline V gene has CDR1 MNHNS and CDR2 SASEGT. Trimming at V came to 4 bases and at J to 0 bases, leaving 10 bases not matched to a gene.

The rearrangement uses TRBV7-9 and TRBJ2-7; 10 bases are a match to TRBD2. J lost 5 bases, V lost 4 bases, and 5 bases had no gene match. There are 14 residues in the CDR3. Germline lookup yields CDR1 SEHNR and CDR2 FQNEAQ (reference sequence). Here the CDR3 DNA reads TGTGCCAGCAGCTCTAGCGGGAGCGTAAACGAGCAGTACTTC. Protein: CASSSSGSVNEQYF.

V is TRBV9 and J is TRBJ1-4, with 9 bases aligning to TRBD1. Germline V gives CDR1 SGDLS, CDR2 YYNGEE. With V trimmed by 1 base and J by 5 bases, 6 bases remained unmatched. The CDR3 totals 16 residues. CDR3 in DNA: TGTGCCAGCAGCGTAAAGGGACAGGGTGGAAATGAAAAACTGTTTTTT. It codes for CASSVKGQGGNEKLFF.

This chain uses TRBV20-1 with TRBJ1-5; D gene unclear. The length of the CDR3 is 11 residues. CDR1 and CDR2 (germline): DFQATT, SNEGSKA (reference sequence). V lost 5 bases to trimming and J lost 7 bases, with 9 bases between them. The CDR3 protein is CSAPTGQPQHF. CDR3 DNA sequence: TGCAGTGCTCCTACGGGGCAGCCCCAGCATTTT.

J is TRBJ1-1 and V is TRBV5-1; 7 positions match TRBD1. The trim removed 2 bases at V and 6 bases at J, leaving 7 bases unmatched. Looked up from germline, CDR1 is SGHRS and CDR2 is YFSETQ. This CDR3 has 14 amino acids. CDR3 sequence (DNA): TGCGCCAGCAGCTTACTGGGACAGCCGCCTGAAGCTTTCTTT. It translates to CASSLLGQPPEAFF. Variable domain in full (rest from reference TRBV5-1 and TRBJ1-1): KAGVTQTPRYLIKTRGQQVTLSCSPISGHRSVSWYQQTPGQGLQFLFEYFSETQRNKGNFPGRFSGRQFSNSRSEMNVSTLELGDSALYLCASSLLGQPPEAFFGQGTRLTVV.

The V call is TRBV18, the J call TRBJ1-1; 8 positions agree with TRBD1. The V gene's germline CDR1 is KGHSH and CDR2 LQKENI. J was trimmed by 6 bases and V by 0 bases; bases with no gene match: 12. The CDR3 length is 17 residues. CDR3 DNA sequence: TGTGCCAGCTCACCACCGAATAACGGACAGGGACAAGCTGAAGCTTTCTTT. Protein sequence: CASSPPNNGQGQAEAFF. The whole variable domain, filled in from reference TRBV18 and TRBJ1-1, reads NAGVMQNPRHLVRRRGQEARLRCSPMKGHSHVYWYRQLPEEGLKFMVYLQKENIIDESGMPKERFSAEFPKEGPSILRIQQVVRGDSAAYFCASSPPNNGQGQAEAFFGQGTRLTVV.

The chain recombines TRBV11-3 with TRBJ2-1; D ambiguous. The V end lost 6 bases, the J end lost 5 bases, and 5 bases lay between the germline ends. From germline, CDR1 is SGHNT and CDR2 YENEEA. The CDR3 consists of 11 residues. The CDR3: CASSYNNEQFF. The CDR3 DNA is TGTGCCAGCAGTTATAACAATGAGCAGTTCTTC.

As concerns this clone: Likely a read error: the CDR3 ends without its conserved phenylalanine or tryptophan. Because the CDR3's place on the DNA is in doubt, the DNA is left out and the CDR3 is given as listed by TCRdb. The V call is TRBV28, the J call TRBJ2-7; TRBD2 reflects the table's D call only, with no check against the DNA. The germline V gene has CDR1 MDHEN and CDR2 SYDVKM. Including both end residues, the CDR3 is 13 amino acids long. CDR3 sequence reads: CASSWGLAGPQVI.

The V gene is TRBV11-3, the J gene TRBJ2-3; TRBD2 might be the D (5 bases). The CDR3 is 16 residues long. Trimming cost V 1 base and J 0 bases, with 11 bases left between them. Germline-derived CDR1 and CDR2 are SGHNT and YENEEA. The CDR3, as DNA: TGTGCCAGCAGCTTAGGACTCGGACTTAGCACAGATACGCAGTATTTT. The encoded protein is CASSLGLGLSTDTQYF. Looking up the rest from reference TRBV11-3 and TRBJ2-3 gives the full variable domain: EAGVVQSPRYKIIEKKQPVAFWCNPISGHNTLYWYLQNLGQGPELLIRYENEEAVDDSQLPKDRFSAERLKGVDSTLKIQPAELGDSAVYLCASSLGLGLSTDTQYFGPGTRLTVL.

The chain is built from TRBV29-1 and TRBJ2-5; no definite D call. The germline V gene has CDR1 SQVTM and CDR2 ANQGSEA. V lost 4 bases and J lost 1, with 10 bases in between. CDR3 length: 13 amino acids. The CDR3 bases are TGCAGCGTTGCGGCCAGACTCCAAGAGACCCAGTACTTC. Protein: CSVAARLQETQYF.

This sequence joins TRBV5-6 and TRBJ1-2, with 10 positions matching TRBD1. With V trimmed by 3 bases and J by 3 bases, 5 bases remained unmatched. Per germline, CDR1 SGHDT and CDR2 YYEEEE. The CDR3 is made up of 15 amino acids. This CDR3 is CASSSGTGAYYGYTF. In nucleotides, the CDR3 is TGTGCCAGCAGCTCCGGGACAGGGGCTTACTATGGCTACACCTTC. The full variable domain, rest sourced from reference TRBV5-6 and TRBJ1-2, is DAGVTQSPTHLIKTRGQQVTLRCSPKSGHDTVSWYQQALGQGPQFIFQYYEEEERQRGNFPDRFSGHQFPNYSSELNVNALLLGDSALYLCASSSGTGAYYGYTFGSGTRLTVV.

V and J are TRBV28 and TRBJ2-4; TRBD2 matches at 10 bases. The germline V gene encodes CDR1 MDHEN and CDR2 SYDVKM. There are 19 residues in the CDR3. V dropped 5 bases and J dropped 0; count of bases not matched to a gene: 13. CDR3 residues: CASSPPWTSGYVAKNIQYF. In DNA form, the CDR3 reads TGTGCCAGCAGTCCCCCCTGGACTAGCGGCTATGTAGCCAAAAACATTCAGTACTTC.

This clone ranks as medium-sized in terms of frequency. The chain recombines TRBV7-3 with TRBJ2-1, with a weak D call TRBD2 (6 bases). The CDR3 consists of 20 residues. Germline CDR1 SGHTA, CDR2 FQGTGA. Trimming stripped 0 bases from V and 0 bases from J, with 21 bases between. This chain's CDR3 is CASSLTALASRFSSYNEQFF. The CDR3 DNA follows: TGTGCCAGCAGCTTAACAGCCCTAGCGTCCCGATTTAGCTCCTACAATGAGCAGTTCTTC.

The J gene is TRBJ2-1, the V gene TRBV4-2; TRBD2 agrees at 8 bases. The CDR3 is 15 residues long. Germline V gene sequence: CDR1 LGHNA, CDR2 YNFKEQ. V lost 0 bases, J lost 7 bases, and 5 bases stayed unmatched. CDR3 in amino acids: CASSQEAGVLNEQFF. For the CDR3, the DNA is TGTGCCAGCAGCCAAGAAGCGGGAGTATTGAATGAGCAGTTCTTC.

The chain links TRBV9 to TRBJ2-1; TRBD1 matches at 10 bases. With 2 bases clipped from V and 7 bases from J, the junction kept 3 bases outside the gene matches. The germline gives CDR1 SGDLS, CDR2 YYNGEE. CDR3 size: 14 residues. The CDR3, as DNA: TGTGCCAGCAGCGTTCAGGACAGGGGGAATGAGCAGTTCTTC. Residues: CASSVQDRGNEQFF.

The CDR3: CASSFPGTGWPGELFF. The CDR3 coding sequence is TGTGCCAGTAGTTTTCCCGGGACAGGGTGGCCCGGGGAGCTGTTTTTT. The chain couples TRBV19 to TRBJ2-2; TRBD1 matches 9 bases. CDR1 and CDR2 from the germline V gene are LNHDA and SQIVND (reference sequence). J was trimmed by 6 bases and V by 5 bases; bases with no gene match: 10. The CDR3 is made up of 16 amino acids. Full variable domain (outside the CDR3, taken from reference TRBV19 and TRBJ2-2): DGGITQSPKYLFRKEGQNVTLSCEQNLNHDAMYWYRQDPGQGLRLIYYSQIVNDFQKGDIAEGYSVSREKKESFPLTVTSAQKNPTAFYLCASSFPGTGWPGELFFGEGSRLTVL.

The V call is TRBV25-1, the J call TRBJ1-3; D remains unclear. CDR1 and CDR2 (germline): MGHDK, SYGVNS. The ends were cut back, 4 bases at V and 2 bases at J, with 6 bases in the middle. The CDR3 has 13 amino acids. The CDR3 here is CASSAYTGNTIYF. The CDR3 nucleotides are TGTGCCAGCAGTGCATATACTGGAAACACCATATATTTT.